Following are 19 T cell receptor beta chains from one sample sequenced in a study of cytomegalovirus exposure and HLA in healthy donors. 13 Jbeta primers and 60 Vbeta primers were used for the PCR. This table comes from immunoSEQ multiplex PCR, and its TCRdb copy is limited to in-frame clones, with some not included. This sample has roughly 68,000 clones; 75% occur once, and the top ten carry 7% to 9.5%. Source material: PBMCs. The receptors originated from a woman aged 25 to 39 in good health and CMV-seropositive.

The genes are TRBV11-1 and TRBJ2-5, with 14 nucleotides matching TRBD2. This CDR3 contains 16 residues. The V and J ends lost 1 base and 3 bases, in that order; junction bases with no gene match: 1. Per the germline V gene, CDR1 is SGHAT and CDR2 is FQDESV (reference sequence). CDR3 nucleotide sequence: TGTGCCAGCAGCTTAGGGGGACTAGCGGGAGAAGAGACCCAGTACTTC. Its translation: CASSLGGLAGEETQYF.

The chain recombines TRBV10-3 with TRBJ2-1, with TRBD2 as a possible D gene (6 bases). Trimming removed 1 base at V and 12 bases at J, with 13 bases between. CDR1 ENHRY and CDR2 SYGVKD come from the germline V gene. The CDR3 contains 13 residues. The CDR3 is CAISEFPGERQFF. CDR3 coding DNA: TGTGCCATCAGTGAGTTTCCGGGAGAACGGCAGTTCTTC.

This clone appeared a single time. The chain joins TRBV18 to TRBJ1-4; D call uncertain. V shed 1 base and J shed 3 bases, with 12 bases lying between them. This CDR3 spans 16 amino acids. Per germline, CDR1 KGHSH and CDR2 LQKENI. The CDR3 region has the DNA TGTGCCAGCTCACCACGGATTGGGAGGTCTAATGAAAAACTGTTTTTT. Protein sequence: CASSPRIGRSNEKLFF.

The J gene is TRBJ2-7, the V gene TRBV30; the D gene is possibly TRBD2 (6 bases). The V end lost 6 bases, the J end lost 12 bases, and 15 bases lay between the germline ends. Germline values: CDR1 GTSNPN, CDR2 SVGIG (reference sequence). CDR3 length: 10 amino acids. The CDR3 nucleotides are TGTGCCTGCTCGGGACTCAAAGGGTACTTC. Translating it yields CACSGLKGYF.

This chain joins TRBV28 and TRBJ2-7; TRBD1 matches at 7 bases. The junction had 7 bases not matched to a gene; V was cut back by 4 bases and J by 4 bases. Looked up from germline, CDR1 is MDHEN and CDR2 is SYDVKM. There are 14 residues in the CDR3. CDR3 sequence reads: CASSSTGARYEQYF. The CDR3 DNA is TGTGCCAGCAGTTCAACAGGGGCCCGTTACGAGCAGTACTTC.

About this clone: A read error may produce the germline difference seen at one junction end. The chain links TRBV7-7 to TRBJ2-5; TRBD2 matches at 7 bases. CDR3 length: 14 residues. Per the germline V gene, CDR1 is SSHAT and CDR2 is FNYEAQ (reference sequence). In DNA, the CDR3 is TGTGCTAGCAGCTTAGGTGTGGGGGGGGAGACCCAGTACTTC. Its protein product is CASSLGVGGETQYF.

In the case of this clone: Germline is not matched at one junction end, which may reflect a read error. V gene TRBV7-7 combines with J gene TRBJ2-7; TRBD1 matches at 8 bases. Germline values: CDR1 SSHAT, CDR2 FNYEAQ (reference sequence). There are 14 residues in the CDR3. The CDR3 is CASSLGQGMGEQYF. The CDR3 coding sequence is TGTGCTAGCAGCTTAGGACAGGGAATGGGCGAGCAGTACTTC.

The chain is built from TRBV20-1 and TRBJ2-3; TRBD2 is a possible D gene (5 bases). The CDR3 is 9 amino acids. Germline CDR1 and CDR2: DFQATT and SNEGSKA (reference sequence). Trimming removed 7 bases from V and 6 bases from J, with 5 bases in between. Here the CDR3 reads CSGGDTQYF. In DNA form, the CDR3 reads TGCAGTGGCGGGGATACGCAGTATTTT.

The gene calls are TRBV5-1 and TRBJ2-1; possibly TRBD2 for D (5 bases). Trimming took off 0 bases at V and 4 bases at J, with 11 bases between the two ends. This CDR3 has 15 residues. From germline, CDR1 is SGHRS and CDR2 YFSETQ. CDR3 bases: TGCGCCAGCAGCTTGGCACGGGAAAGATACAATGAGCAGTTCTTC. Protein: CASSLARERYNEQFF.

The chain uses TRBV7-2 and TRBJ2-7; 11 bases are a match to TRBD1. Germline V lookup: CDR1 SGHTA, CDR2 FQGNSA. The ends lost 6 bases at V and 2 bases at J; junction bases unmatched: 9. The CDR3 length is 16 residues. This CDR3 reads CASRYASGQGAYEQYF. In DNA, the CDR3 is TGTGCCAGCAGGTACGCTTCGGGACAGGGGGCCTACGAGCAGTACTTC.

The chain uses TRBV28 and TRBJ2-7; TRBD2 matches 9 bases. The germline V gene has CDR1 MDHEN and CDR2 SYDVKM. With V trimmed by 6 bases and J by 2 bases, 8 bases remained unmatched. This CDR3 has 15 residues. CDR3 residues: CASSPIAGVAYEQYF. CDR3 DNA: TGTGCCAGCAGCCCTATAGCGGGAGTGGCCTACGAGCAGTACTTC.

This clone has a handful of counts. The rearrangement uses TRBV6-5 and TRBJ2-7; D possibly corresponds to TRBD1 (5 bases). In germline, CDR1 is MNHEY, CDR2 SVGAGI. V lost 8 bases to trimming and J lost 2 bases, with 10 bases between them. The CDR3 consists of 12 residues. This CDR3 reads CASGDSPYEQYF. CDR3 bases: TGTGCCAGCGGCGACAGCCCCTACGAGCAGTACTTC.

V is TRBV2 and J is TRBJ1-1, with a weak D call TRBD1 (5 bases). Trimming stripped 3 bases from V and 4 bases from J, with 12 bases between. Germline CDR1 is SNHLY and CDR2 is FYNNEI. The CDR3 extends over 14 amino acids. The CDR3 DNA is TGTGCCAGCAGTGAGAGCGGGGGGGGCACTGAAGCTTTCTTT. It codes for CASSESGGGTEAFF. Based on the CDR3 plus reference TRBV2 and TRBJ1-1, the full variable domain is EPEVTQTPSHQVTQMGQEVILRCVPISNHLYFYWYRQILGQKVEFLVSFYNNEISEKSEIFDDQFSVERPDGSNFTLKIRSTKLEDSAMYFCASSESGGGTEAFFGQGTRLTVV.

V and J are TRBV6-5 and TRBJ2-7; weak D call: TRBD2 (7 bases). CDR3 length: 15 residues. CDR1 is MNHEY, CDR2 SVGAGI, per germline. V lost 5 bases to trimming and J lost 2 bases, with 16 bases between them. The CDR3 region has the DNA TGTGCCAGCAGTCGGGGGGCGGGCACACCCTACGAGCAGTACTTC. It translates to CASSRGAGTPYEQYF.

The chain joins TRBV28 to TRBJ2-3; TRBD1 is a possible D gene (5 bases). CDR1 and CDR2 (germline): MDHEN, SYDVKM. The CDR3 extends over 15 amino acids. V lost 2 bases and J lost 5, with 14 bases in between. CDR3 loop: CASSLRAGYKDTQYF. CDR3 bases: TGTGCCAGCAGTTTACGGGCAGGGTATAAAGATACGCAGTATTTT.

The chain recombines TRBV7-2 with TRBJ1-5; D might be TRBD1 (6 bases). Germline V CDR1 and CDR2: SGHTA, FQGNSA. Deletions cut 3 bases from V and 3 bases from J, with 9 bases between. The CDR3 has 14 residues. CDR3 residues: CASSFRTDNQPQHF. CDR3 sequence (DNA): TGTGCCAGCAGCTTCAGGACAGACAATCAGCCCCAGCATTTT.

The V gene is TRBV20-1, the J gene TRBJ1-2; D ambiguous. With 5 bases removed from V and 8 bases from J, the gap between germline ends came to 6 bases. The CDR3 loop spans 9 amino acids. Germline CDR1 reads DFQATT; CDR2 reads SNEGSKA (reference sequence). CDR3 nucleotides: TGCAGTGCTCCACTGGGCTACACCTTC. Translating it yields CSAPLGYTF.

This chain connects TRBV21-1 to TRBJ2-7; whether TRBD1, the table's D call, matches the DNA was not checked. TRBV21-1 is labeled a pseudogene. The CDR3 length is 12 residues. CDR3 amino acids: CASRRQACEQYF. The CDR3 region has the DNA TGTGCCAGCAGGCGACAGGCCTGTGAGCAGTACTTC.

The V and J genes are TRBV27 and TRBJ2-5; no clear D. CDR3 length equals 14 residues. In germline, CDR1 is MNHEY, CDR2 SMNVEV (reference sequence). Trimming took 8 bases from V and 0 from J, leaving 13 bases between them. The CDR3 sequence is CASSSTGYQETQYF. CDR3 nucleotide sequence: TGTGCCAGCTCCTCCACCGGGTACCAAGAGACCCAGTACTTC.